The clone carrying this T cell receptor beta chain was counted many times. V lost 4 bases, J lost 0 bases, and 7 bases stayed unmatched. The CDR3 loop spans 16 amino acids. Germline-derived CDR1 and CDR2 are SQVTM and ANQGSEA. This entry belongs to a study of human T cells and chemical hapten exposure. Time point here: patch test 2, 6 weeks after DPC sensitization. Described treatment: therapeutic diphenylcyclopropenone sensitization with weekly scalp DPC. TCRdb re-analysed the RACE reads in MiXCR, keeping a single row per CDR3 protein. The sample lists more than 75,000 distinct CDR3 sequences; 9.5% to 13% were seen once.

The sequencing used whole blood, collected in connection with sensitization to the hapten diphenylcyclopropenone (DPC). This receptor was obtained from a woman in her twenties or thirties with alopecia areata. Some clones in this sample may be carry-over from other donors' samples. This sequence joins TRBV29-1 and TRBJ2-1; TRBD2 aligns across 9 bases. DNA for the CDR3: TGCAGCGTTGGAGGGAATAGCGGGAGCTCCTACAATGAGCAGTTCTTC. It specifies CSVGGNSGSSYNEQFF.